This entry concerns a single T cell receptor beta chain. Which antigen it targets is not known. No qualities accompany the bases; no much larger clone lies one base away. The study excluded patients with uncontrolled infections, other autoimmune diseases, pregnancy or lactation. Diagnoses relied on clinical symptoms, serum thyroxine and TRAb, thyroid ultrasound and orbital computed tomography. Total RNA was extracted using Trizol reagent, and RNA quality was assessed on an Agilent 2100 Bioanalyzer. This sample was included in a study of T cells in Graves' hyperthyroidism and ophthalmopathy (dated by TCRdb to about 2019). Study-level background: A discovery cohort of about a hundred patients, roughly 45 with Graves' ophthalmopathy and approximately 57 with stable Graves' hyperthyroidism, was used to find distinguishing TCR V-J signatures. The paper reports TCR Vbeta CDR3 sequencing of approximately 130 peripheral blood samples: under 45 ophthalmopathy, approximately 74 hyperthyroidism and approximately 17 progressor patients. After sampling, hyperthyroidism patients received methimazole starting at 30 mg daily, and ophthalmopathy patients received high-dose intravenous methylprednisolone. Prospective prediction of ophthalmopathy was tested in an independent validation cohort of 18 hyperthyroidism patients and around 16 patients who later progressed to ophthalmopathy. Thyroid tissue and blood T-cell repertoires from roughly 6 Graves' hyperthyroidism patients were also compared in the study. The roughly 90 discovery patients were divided at random into training and test sets in a 7:3 ratio. The paper's findings and limits, for the study overall: Sample size was not statistically predetermined, and blinding of investigators to group allocation was not performed. In validation, the model predicted progression to ophthalmopathy a median of about 6 months before onset, with over 60% sensitivity and more than 72% specificity. Most expanded thyroid clonotypes (frequency above 0.001) were also found in blood, which suggests that blood repertoires may mirror thyroid immune responses. Ophthalmopathy was separated from stable hyperthyroidism by a 13 V-J signature model, with around 90% sensitivity and 81% to 82% specificity obtained in cross-validation and 80%/75% obtained in testing.

For CDR1 and CDR2, the germline V gene lists MNHNS and SASEGT. From the cysteine through the phenylalanine, the CDR3 covers 15 amino acids. Of all the DNA, just the CDR3 is kept, 45 bases in frame from base 1. V was cut back by 5 bases and J by 6 bases, leaving a gap of 19 bases between them. Amplification of TCR beta CDR3 regions was carried out from RNA transcripts. A first-round RT-PCR of the TCR CDR3 used the HTBI primer set with the Qiagen OneStep RT-PCR kit. The libraries were constructed in a second round of multiplex PCR and then size-selected and purified. Paired-end sequencing of the libraries was performed with 100 bp reads on an Illumina HiSeq2000. On the authors' methods: SOAPnuke was used to process the raw data, removing reads that contained adapters or uncalled bases, had a mean Phred below 15, or lacked an exact match to the constant primer or identifier. High-quality paired reads were merged with COPE v1.2.5, and unique nucleotide sequences were defined as clonotypes. Clonotypes were aligned to IMGT TRBV, TRBD and TRBJ reference segments using MiTCR v1.1. Analysis was restricted to V-J combinations with a frequency above 0.0001, which covered about 99% of repertoires. A TCS score was defined as the ratio of F50 (clonal expansion) to E x V (chaos), with BLOSUM62-based TCRdist applied between CDR3 peptides within each V-J. Welch's t-statistics and random forest reduced around 520 V-J features to about 13, which were used in a naive Bayes classifier (R e1071). Thyroid-blood repertoire similarity was quantified with the Morisita-Horn index. TCRdb applied fastp at Q25 and MiXCR to the public reads, then kept only in-frame beta chains. Each CDR3 protein appears once, grouped with its most common genes and DNA. The authors' filters were not applied to this entry. This sample gives 550,000 to 700,000 distinct CDR3 sequences in total; 40% to 55% of them show up just once. The ten largest clonotypes hold around 20% of the sample.

The V gene is TRBV6-1 and the J gene is TRBJ1-2; TRBD1 is a possible D gene, resting on 5 matching bases. The sequence derives from an adult woman with Graves' disease, either hyperthyroidism or ophthalmopathy (not recorded which). Sequencing input: peripheral blood or thyroid tissue (not recorded which). CDR3 reads: CASSYPGSNYDGYTF. The nucleotide sequence reads as follows: TGTGCCAGCAGTTACCCAGGGTCGAACTATGATGGCTACACCTTC.